One and the same sample provided the 15 T cell receptor beta chains below, sequenced in a study of blood T cell repertoires in COVID-19. Sequenced by immunoSEQ multiplex PCR; TCRdb stores in-frame clones only, minus some. The repertoire has about 250,000 clones, roughly 83% of them found once; the top ten carry 5% to 7%. The sequenced sample consisted of peripheral blood. These receptors were collected from a woman over 75 with COVID-19, enrolled during active disease.

The V gene is TRBV4-2, the J gene TRBJ1-4; TRBD1 is a possible D gene (5 bases). The CDR3 runs to 15 residues. Germline CDR1 and CDR2: LGHNA and YNFKEQ. Trimming pared 0 bases from V and 1 base from J, leaving 6 bases between. CDR3 nucleotides: TGTGCCAGCAGCCAAGAGGGGGGAACTAATGAAAAACTGTTTTTT. Amino acid sequence: CASSQEGGTNEKLFF.

This sequence joins TRBV4-1 and TRBJ2-3, with 7 bases aligning to TRBD2. Germline CDR1 and CDR2: MGHRA and YSYEKL. The CDR3 sequence is 16 residues long. The ends lost 4 bases at V and 0 bases at J; junction bases unmatched: 7. The CDR3 loop is CASSPWGGTSTDTQYF. In DNA form, the CDR3 reads TGCGCCAGCAGCCCCTGGGGGGGTACTAGCACAGATACGCAGTATTTT.

The chain recombines TRBV6-5 with TRBJ1-1; D unresolved. Per the germline V gene, CDR1 is MNHEY and CDR2 is SVGAGI. V was clipped by 3 bases and J by 7 bases, with 12 bases between them. CDR3 length: 13 amino acids. As DNA, the CDR3 is TGTGCCAGCAGTTATTTCAGGAACGGTGAAGCTTTCTTT. As protein: CASSYFRNGEAFF.

V and J are TRBV27 and TRBJ1-5; D gene uncertain. Germline-derived CDR1 and CDR2 are MNHEY and SMNVEV (reference sequence). The ends were cut back, 6 bases at V and 3 bases at J, with 9 bases in the middle. The CDR3 consists of 13 residues. CDR3 loop: CASSRAPNQPQHF. As DNA, the CDR3 is TGTGCCAGCAGCCGAGCTCCCAATCAGCCCCAGCATTTT.

The rearrangement uses TRBV10-3 and TRBJ1-2; 7 bases line up with TRBD1. V gave up 5 bases and J gave up 3 bases; unmatched junction bases: 3. The CDR3 runs 13 residues. Germline values: CDR1 ENHRY, CDR2 SYGVKD. In DNA form, the CDR3 reads TGTGCCATCAGTTTCCAGGGGGACTATGGCTACACCTTC. Its protein product is CAISFQGDYGYTF.

This chain connects TRBV28 to TRBJ1-2; no reliable D call. Looked up from germline, CDR1 is MDHEN and CDR2 is SYDVKM. Trimming took 6 bases from V and 8 from J, leaving 19 bases between them. This CDR3 is 14 amino acids long. This CDR3 reads CASRLRVSSDGYTF. Here the CDR3 DNA reads TGTGCCAGCAGACTCCGGGTCTCGTCTGACGGCTACACCTTC.

This clone has only one observation. J is TRBJ2-7 and V is TRBV10-2; D unresolved. The CDR3 length is 14 residues. Germline CDR1 is WSHSY and CDR2 is SAAADI. The V gene lost 6 bases and the J gene lost 0 bases, with 12 bases spanning the gap. The CDR3 protein is CASRLTTNSYEQYV. The CDR3, as DNA: TGCGCCAGCAGACTAACCACAAACTCCTACGAGCAGTACGTC.

The rearrangement links TRBV29-1 to TRBJ1-2; 9 bases line up with TRBD1. The V and J ends lost 3 bases and 8 bases, in that order; junction bases with no gene match: 10. The length of the CDR3 is 14 residues. Germline V lookup: CDR1 SQVTM, CDR2 ANQGSEA. The CDR3: CSVEDTGGAQGYTF. DNA of the CDR3: TGCAGCGTTGAGGACACAGGGGGCGCTCAGGGCTACACCTTC.

The chain recombines TRBV3-1 (or the pseudogene TRBV3-2) with TRBJ2-1; 11 bases map to TRBD2. Germline loops: CDR1 LGHDT, CDR2 YNNKEL (reference sequence). Trimming cost V 0 bases and J 0 bases; bases outside gene matches: 10. The CDR3 runs 20 residues. This CDR3 is CASSQERASGGPSSYNEQFF. CDR3 nucleotide sequence: TGTGCCAGCAGCCAAGAACGTGCTAGCGGGGGGCCTAGCTCCTACAATGAGCAGTTCTTC.

The chain carries TRBV27 and TRBJ2-3; 7 bases agree with TRBD2. The CDR3 contains 13 residues. CDR1 and CDR2 (germline): MNHEY, SMNVEV (reference sequence). J was trimmed by 2 bases and V by 8 bases; bases with no gene match: 4. This chain's CDR3 is CASHTSVTDTQYF. CDR3 DNA sequence: TGTGCCAGCCACACTAGCGTCACAGATACGCAGTATTTT.

The J gene is TRBJ1-1, the V gene TRBV12-3 or TRBV12-4; perhaps TRBD1 as D (5 bases). V gave up 5 bases and J gave up 1 base, with 8 bases separating them. The CDR3 contains 13 residues. CDR3 DNA sequence: TGTGCCAGCAGTACCCAGGGGAACACTGAAGCTTTCTTT. It codes for CASSTQGNTEAFF.

The V and J genes are TRBV6-4 and TRBJ1-1; D not certain. V lost 8 bases to trimming and J lost 0 bases, with 13 bases between them. This CDR3 contains 14 residues. Germline CDR1 is MRHNA and CDR2 is SNTAGT. The CDR3 sequence: CASSQSTMNTEAFF. The DNA of the CDR3 is TGTGCCAGCTCGCAGAGCACTATGAACACTGAAGCTTTCTTT.

In its sample, this clone was seen once. V gene TRBV5-1 combines with J gene TRBJ2-5; 9 nucleotides align to TRBD1. This CDR3 is built from 13 residues. The germline gives CDR1 SGHRS, CDR2 YFSETQ. With V trimmed by 4 bases and J by 14 bases, 12 bases remained unmatched. CDR3 sequence (DNA): TGCGCCAGCAGCCAAACAGGGGGCGGTGATCGATACTTC. Translating it yields CASSQTGGGDRYF.

The chain employs TRBV5-6 and TRBJ2-6, with unresolved D. The CDR3 has 15 amino acids. V lost 1 base to trimming and J lost 4 bases, with 9 bases between them. The germline gives CDR1 SGHDT, CDR2 YYEEEE. The CDR3 protein is CASSLWLSGANVLTF. As DNA, the CDR3 is TGTGCCAGCAGCTTGTGGCTTTCCGGGGCCAACGTCCTGACTTTC.

The CDR3 loop is CASSPAGNAYNEQFF. The CDR3 region has the DNA TGTGCCAGCAGTCCGGCCGGGAATGCCTACAATGAGCAGTTCTTC. The gene calls are TRBV28 and TRBJ2-1; D possibly corresponds to TRBD2 (5 bases). Germline lookup yields CDR1 MDHEN and CDR2 SYDVKM. CDR3 length: 15 residues. The V end was cut by 5 bases, the J end by 2 bases, with 13 bases between. Filled out from reference TRBV28 and TRBJ2-1, the complete variable domain reads DVKVTQSSRYLVKRTGEKVFLECVQDMDHENMFWYRQDPGLGLRLIYFSYDVKMKEKGDIPEGYSVSREKKERFSLILESASTNQTSMYLCASSPAGNAYNEQFFGPGTRLTVL.